Following are 3 T cell receptor beta chains from one sample sequenced in a study of blood T cell repertoires in COVID-19. Here immunoSEQ multiplex PCR was the method, and the copy in TCRdb shows in-frame clones only, minus some. The table shows 72,000 or so clones, with approximately 88% occurring only once. Sample: peripheral blood. The receptors were sampled from a man over 45 with active COVID-19.

The chain links TRBV18 to TRBJ2-7, with a possible D match to TRBD1 (7 bases). Trimming left V 3 bases short and J 6 bases short, with 12 bases between. Germline V gene lookup returns CDR1 KGHSH and CDR2 LQKENI. This CDR3 has 13 amino acids. The CDR3 is CASSPTEGAEQYF. The CDR3 DNA follows: TGTGCCAGCTCACCCACGGAGGGGGCCGAGCAGTACTTC. Full variable domain (rest looked up from reference TRBV18 and TRBJ2-7): NAGVMQNPRHLVRRRGQEARLRCSPMKGHSHVYWYRQLPEEGLKFMVYLQKENIIDESGMPKERFSAEFPKEGPSILRIQQVVRGDSAAYFCASSPTEGAEQYFGPGTRLTVT.

The rearrangement links TRBV4-1 to TRBJ2-3; 7 bases fit TRBD1. J was trimmed by 4 bases and V by 4 bases; bases with no gene match: 8. From germline, CDR1 is MGHRA and CDR2 YSYEKL. This CDR3 is 15 amino acids long. DNA for the CDR3: TGCGCCAGCAGCCGACGACAGGGTGAGGCAGATACGCAGTATTTT. The encoded protein is CASSRRQGEADTQYF.

The chain couples TRBV5-1 to TRBJ1-1; 9 bases are a match to TRBD1. With 7 bases clipped from V and 1 base from J, the junction kept 5 bases outside the gene matches. Per germline, CDR1 SGHRS and CDR2 YFSETQ. This CDR3 is built from 14 residues. The CDR3, as DNA: TGCGCCAGCCAAACGGGACAGGGGAACACTGAAGCTTTCTTT. This gives the protein CASQTGQGNTEAFF.